These T cell receptor beta chains were read from a single sample in a study of blood T cell repertoires in COVID-19. The method was immunoSEQ multiplex PCR; TCRdb's version includes in-frame clones alone and lacks a portion of them. The sample comprises roughly 200,000 clones, 85% of which are singletons, and 6.2% rests with the top ten. Sequences were obtained from PBMCs or T cells enriched from blood (not recorded which). These receptors all come from a man aged 35 to 55 who had recovered from COVID-19. CDR3s include the opening cysteine and the closing phenylalanine or tryptophan. The D gene is left open where the match is weak. Size is omitted from some rows. Given values are once, few, many or a class for expanded clones.

V gene	clone size	D gene	J gene	CDR3 DNA	CDR3 protein
TRBV6-5	-	TRBD1	TRBJ1-1	TGTGCCAGCACCCGGACAGGGGGCAAGAACACTGAAGCTTTCTTT	CASTRTGGKNTEAFF
TRBV5-6	-	-	TRBJ2-7	TGTGCCAGCAGCACGACAGGTATCTACGAGCAGTACTTC	CASSTTGIYEQYF
TRBV19	-	TRBD1	TRBJ1-5	TGTGCCAGTAGGGGGACAGGGGGCCCTAGCAATCAGCCCCAGCATTTT	CASRGTGGPSNQPQHF
TRBV7-3	-	TRBD2	TRBJ2-3	TGTGCCAGCAGCATCCTGGGGGGTAGCGGGAGTTCGCCCCATACGCAGTATTTT	CASSILGGSGSSPHTQYF
TRBV5-8	-	-	TRBJ1-2	TGTGCCAGCAGCTCATCCTCGAGGCTGAACTATGGCTACACCTTC	CASSSSSRLNYGYTF
TRBV28	few	-	TRBJ1-1	TGTGCCAGCAGTTTAAGCGACAGATCTACCACTGAAGCTTTCTTT	CASSLSDRSTTEAFF
TRBV9	few	TRBD1	TRBJ2-1	TGTGCCAGCAGCGTAGCGTACAGGGGCATCAATGAGCAGTTCTTC	CASSVAYRGINEQFF
TRBV19	once	-	TRBJ1-1	TGTGCCAGTAGTTTTGTTGGGCGGGGGGGAACTGAAGCTTTCTTT	CASSFVGRGGTEAFF
TRBV28	-	TRBD1	TRBJ1-1	TGTGCCAGCAGTTTGAGACAGGGGGCATCAGGGAACACTGAAGCTTTCTTT	CASSLRQGASGNTEAFF
TRBV14	once	-	TRBJ2-2	TGTGCCAGCAGCCCTAACAGGGTGATCACCGGGGAGCTGTTTTTT	CASSPNRVITGELFF
TRBV19	-	-	TRBJ1-5	TGTGCCAGTAGTCCACCGGGGACAAATCAGCCCCAGCATTTT	CASSPPGTNQPQHF
TRBV5-1	-	-	TRBJ1-2	TGCGCCAGCAGCTTGAGCACAGGGAACCTTAACTATGGCTACACCTTC	CASSLSTGNLNYGYTF
TRBV19	-	-	TRBJ1-1	TGTGCCAGTAGTATTTGGGCACAGGGAGATGGGAACACTGAAGCTTTCTTT	CASSIWAQGDGNTEAFF
TRBV7-2	-	-	TRBJ1-2	TGTGCCAGCAGCTCTAGGGGGGGCTATGGCTACACCTTC	CASSSRGGYGYTF
TRBV4-1	-	-	TRBJ2-7	TGCGCCAGCAGCCAAGCCAGAAGCTCCTACGAGCAGTACTTC	CASSQARSSYEQYF
TRBV5-8	-	TRBD1	TRBJ1-1	TGTGCCAGCAGGGGACAGATGAACACTGAAGCTTTCTTT	CASRGQMNTEAFF
TRBV19	few	-	TRBJ1-5	TGTGCCAGTAGTACGGGATCCCCCCAGCCCCAGCATTTT	CASSTGSPQPQHF
TRBV28	many	-	TRBJ2-3	TGTGCCAGCATCAGCCTTCGCGGGGCGGGTGCTATGAGAGGTACGCAGTATTTT	CASISLRGAGAMRGTQYF
TRBV10-1	-	-	TRBJ1-5	TGCGCCAGCAGTGCCCCCGGTCAGCCCCAGCATTTT	CASSAPGQPQHF
TRBV6-5	-	-	TRBJ2-7	TGTGCCAGCAGTTACCCGAGTGCGAGGGAATTTTCCGAGCAGTACTTC	CASSYPSAREFSEQYF
TRBV5-4	-	-	TRBJ1-2	TGTGCCAGCAGCTTGGTGGCGACGGAGAACTATGGCTACACCTTC	CASSLVATENYGYTF
TRBV9	-	-	TRBJ2-7	TGTGCCAGCAGCCTAGGGGGAGATTCCTACGAGCAGTACTTC	CASSLGGDSYEQYF
TRBV2	-	TRBD1	TRBJ1-2	TGTGCCAGCAGTAAGGGACAGGGGGCTGATGGCTACACCTTC	CASSKGQGADGYTF
TRBV7-3	-	-	TRBJ2-6	TGTGCCAGCAGCCCGACGGGGGTGCCTGGGGCCAACGTCCTGACTTTC	CASSPTGVPGANVLTF
TRBV18	-	TRBD2	TRBJ2-7	TGTGCCAGCTCACCAATCCCGGGAGGAACCCACGAGCAGTACTTC	CASSPIPGGTHEQYF
TRBV4-1	-	-	TRBJ2-7	TGCGCCAGCAGCCCCTACCCCGCCTCTAGTACCTCCTACGAGCAGTACTTC	CASSPYPASSTSYEQYF
TRBV6-1	-	-	TRBJ1-2	TGTGCCAGCAGTGAAGACCCACGAGTAACCTTC	CASSEDPRVTF
TRBV6-1	-	-	TRBJ2-7	TGTGCCAGCAGTGAAGTAGCTTACGAGCAGTACTTC	CASSEVAYEQYF
TRBV19	-	-	TRBJ1-1	TGTGCCAGTAGTATAAGGTCACGGGGGGGCACTGAAGCTTTCTTT	CASSIRSRGGTEAFF
TRBV27	-	-	TRBJ1-6	TGTGCCAGCAGTTTAACTACCAGTAGTGGTTCACCCCTCCACTTT	CASSLTTSSGSPLHF
TRBV5-1	-	-	TRBJ1-6	TGCGCCAGCAGCCCAGACTTCGGGTCTGCCAATCGATCACCCCTCCACTTT	CASSPDFGSANRSPLHF
TRBV28	-	-	TRBJ2-5	TGTGCCAGCAGGTACAACAGGGTTTCTCCTTCTCAAGAGACCCAGTACTTC	CASRYNRVSPSQETQYF
TRBV5-1	-	-	TRBJ2-7	TGCGCCAGCAGCATGAGCTCCTACGAGCAGTACTTC	CASSMSSYEQYF
TRBV7-9	-	TRBD1	TRBJ1-1	TGTGCCAGCATCCCGGACAGGGGGGAGGTAGAAGCTTTCTTT	CASIPDRGEVEAFF
TRBV27	once	-	TRBJ1-5	TGTGCCGCGTCAGCTGGGGCTGGGAATCAGCCCCAGCATTTT	CAASAGAGNQPQHF
TRBV28	-	TRBD2	TRBJ2-1	TGTGCCAGCAGTTTACCAGCGGGAGGGCCATATGAGCAGTTCTTC	CASSLPAGGPYEQFF
TRBV11-2	-	TRBD2	TRBJ2-5	TGTGCCAGCAGCTTAGTCGCGGGGGGGACCCAGTACTTC	CASSLVAGGTQYF
TRBV24-1	-	-	TRBJ1-2	TGTGCCACCAGTGCTTCAGGGCCAGGCTACACCTTC	CATSASGPGYTF
TRBV11-3	-	-	TRBJ1-3	TGTGCCAGCAGCTCCGGACAAGGCTCTGGAAACACCATATATTTT	CASSSGQGSGNTIYF
TRBV25-1	-	-	TRBJ1-1	TGTGCCAGCAGTCGGGGGAACACTGAAGCTTTCTTT	CASSRGNTEAFF
TRBV2	-	-	TRBJ1-5	TGTGCCACAACAGGACAGAGCAATCAGCCCCAGCATTTT	CATTGQSNQPQHF
TRBV2	-	-	TRBJ1-5	TGTGCCAGCAGTGAGGGGGCGCGGGATCAGCCCCAGCATTTT	CASSEGARDQPQHF
TRBV20-1	-	-	TRBJ1-3	TGCAGTGCTAGTTCAGGGTTCAACACCATATATTTT	CSASSGFNTIYF
TRBV7-3	-	-	TRBJ1-6	TGTGCCAGCAGTCATGATCCTACCTATAATTCACCCCTCCACTTT	CASSHDPTYNSPLHF
TRBV9	-	-	TRBJ2-1	TGTGCCAGCAGTTTAGGGGGGGGCCTAAATGAGCAGTTCTTC	CASSLGGGLNEQFF